This T cell receptor (beta chain) was observed in a study of shared clonotypes between healthy human individuals. Notes on the study in general: Memory subsets generally showed lower estimated richness than naive subsets. Non-shared clonotypes had lower generation probabilities than those shared by all four donors. Only blood underwent sampling, and tissue repertoires likely differ.

With respect to this clone: What it binds is not known. The sample holds other DNA sequences that translate to the same CDR3.

Some 30,000 T cell genomes, or approximately 200 ng DNA, went into the sorted-subset replicate PCRs. TCRdb's copy holds only in-frame clones and misses some; the assay was immunoSEQ multiplex PCR. The sample lists about a million clones, under 80% seen once, with approximately 1.5% in the top ten. The material sequenced was memory CD4+ T cells sorted from blood. Subset reported: CD45RA-negative fraction. The TCR comes from a man aged 18 to 30 in good health.

Written as DNA, the CDR3 is TGTGCCAGCAGCACTCGGGACAGGGACACCGGGGAGCTGTTTTTT. Protein: CASSTRDRDTGELFF. This chain links TRBV7-9 with TRBJ2-2, with 9 bases matching TRBD1. The CDR3 covers 15 residues. Germline CDR1 SEHNR, CDR2 FQNEAQ (reference sequence). J gave up 3 bases and V 5 bases, and 4 bases lay outside the gene matches.